This T cell receptor (beta chain) was documented in a study of radiotherapy plus CTLA-4 blockade in lung cancer. Overall study results and limits: In blood, TCR clones derived from the tumor expanded after radiotherapy plus ipilimumab. Best predicting response, reportedly, were early blood T cell clone dynamics, with interferon-beta.

Of note for this clone: No antigen is known for it.

The data were produced by immunoSEQ multiplex PCR, yet TCRdb's version contains in-frame clones alone and is incomplete. Among about 60,000 clones listed, around 80% were seen once. The CDR3 spans 18 residues. The origin of this receptor is a human donor with non-small cell lung cancer who had a partial response to radiotherapy plus ipilimumab. The specimen was peripheral blood, collected from a patient treated with radiotherapy plus ipilimumab. This rearrangement joins TRBV21-1 to TRBJ2-6; the tabulated D call, TRBD1, remains unverified against the DNA. TRBV21-1 is shown as a pseudogene. CDR3 sequence (DNA): TGTGCCAGCAGCTCCCCCTTGACACGACCTTCTGGGGCCAACGTCCTGACTTTC. This translates into CASSSPLTRPSGANVLTF.